The 25 T cell receptor beta chains below were found in one sample sequenced in a study of PD-1 blockade in classical Hodgkin lymphoma (dated by TCRdb to about 2020). In the paper's terms, the time point label means: cycle 4 day 1 (C4D1), after about 6 weeks of nivolumab. Every trial patient had relapsed after autologous stem cell transplantation, and cohorts A, B and C differed in prior brentuximab vedotin exposure. The method was the immunoSEQ multiplex PCR assay. The clones in this table, taken by TCRdb from immuneACCESS, are in-frame only. Not every clone is retained; where verified, under half of the shortfall comes from an unresolved V gene, and the cause of the rest is unknown. This sample gives 25,000 to 35,000 clones in total; around three quarters of them show up just once. The top ten clones comprise approximately 4% of the sample. Material: peripheral blood mononuclear cells (PBMCs), obtained before the fourth cycle of nivolumab. The receptor source for this set is a human donor with classical Hodgkin lymphoma.

V and J are TRBV18 and TRBJ2-5; D is undetermined. The CDR3 runs to 15 residues. From germline, CDR1 is KGHSH and CDR2 LQKENI. The V and J ends lost 1 base and 2 bases respectively, with 11 bases between them. The CDR3 sequence: CASSPRITVQETQYF. The CDR3 region has the DNA TGTGCCAGCTCACCACGGATCACCGTACAAGAGACCCAGTACTTC.

The chain links TRBV2 to TRBJ1-1; D gene unclear. The CDR3 spans 15 residues. Germline assignment: CDR1 SNHLY and CDR2 FYNNEI. With 4 bases removed from V and 2 bases from J, the gap between germline ends came to 14 bases. Here the CDR3 reads CASSGRQLINTEAFF. The CDR3 region has the DNA TGTGCCAGCAGTGGGAGGCAGCTCATTAACACTGAAGCTTTCTTT.

This clone was seen only a few times. The rearrangement uses TRBV4-1 and TRBJ1-1, with 7 positions matching TRBD1. With V trimmed by 0 bases and J by 4 bases, 8 bases remained unmatched. This CDR3 comprises 16 residues. Per the germline V gene, CDR1 is MGHRA and CDR2 is YSYEKL. CDR3 nucleotides: TGCGCCAGCAGCCAAGATTGGCAGGGGGAATTCACTGAAGCTTTCTTT. Its translation is CASSQDWQGEFTEAFF.

V gene TRBV6-6 combines with J gene TRBJ1-1; D ambiguous. V lost 3 bases, J lost 1 base, and 12 bases lay in between. The germline gives CDR1 MNHNY, CDR2 SVGAGI (reference sequence). The length of the CDR3 is 15 residues. CDR3 coding DNA: TGTGCCAGCAGTTATCCCCGGGCAGAGAACACTGAAGCTTTCTTT. The encoded protein is CASSYPRAENTEAFF.

CDR3 DNA: TGTGCTAGTGGCCTAGGACAGGTCCCAGATACGCAGTATTTT. Protein sequence: CASGLGQVPDTQYF. The rearrangement uses TRBV12-5 and TRBJ2-3; 7 nucleotides align to TRBD1. Germline lookup yields CDR1 LGHNT and CDR2 FRNRAP. This CDR3 region has 14 residues. The V and J ends lost 6 bases and 4 bases, in that order; junction bases with no gene match: 7.

The V and J genes are TRBV5-1 and TRBJ2-1; D perhaps matches TRBD2 (6 bases). This CDR3 has 16 amino acids. V dropped 0 bases and J dropped 0 bases, with 10 bases sitting between them. Germline CDR1 reads SGHRS; CDR2 reads YFSETQ. The CDR3 DNA reads TGCGCCAGCAGCTTGGGGCTGGGGGGCTCCTACAATGAGCAGTTCTTC. Its translation is CASSLGLGGSYNEQFF.

CDR3 DNA: TGTGCCAGCTCTCTTAGGAGGGAAGGGGGCTACACCTTC. It specifies CASSLRREGGYTF. The V call is TRBV19, the J call TRBJ1-2, with unresolved D. Per germline, CDR1 LNHDA and CDR2 SQIVND (reference sequence). This CDR3 spans 13 amino acids. V was trimmed by 9 bases and J by 8 bases, leaving 19 bases between them.

V gene TRBV27 combines with J gene TRBJ2-3, with 8 bases matching TRBD1. The CDR3 runs 17 residues. Looked up from germline, CDR1 is MNHEY and CDR2 is SMNVEV (reference sequence). Trimming removed 3 bases from V and 7 bases from J; junction bases left unmatched: 15. The CDR3 sequence: CASSLTGVRQMLNTQYF. The CDR3 nucleotides read TGTGCCAGCAGTTTGACAGGGGTACGCCAGATGCTAAATACGCAGTATTTT.

The sample holds a few counts of this clone. The rearrangement uses TRBV7-9 and TRBJ1-1; 7 bases are a match to TRBD1. The CDR3 is 15 residues long. V shed 5 bases, J shed 4 bases, and the junction held 10 bases outside the gene matches. Germline V gene lookup returns CDR1 SEHNR and CDR2 FQNEAQ (reference sequence). CDR3 sequence: CASSPAGTAGTEAFF. The CDR3 bases are TGTGCCAGCAGCCCAGCAGGGACAGCTGGCACTGAAGCTTTCTTT.

The CDR3 bases are TGTGCCAGCAGGGTGGCTGGCCACGAGCAGTACTTC. This encodes CASRVAGHEQYF. The genes are TRBV2 and TRBJ2-7; D remains ambiguous. Germline V gives CDR1 SNHLY, CDR2 FYNNEI. The CDR3 runs 12 residues. V lost 6 bases and J 5 bases, leaving 11 bases between the germline ends.

This clone has a handful of counts. This rearrangement joins TRBV2 to TRBJ2-1; a possible D gene is TRBD2 (6 bases). Germline CDR1 is SNHLY and CDR2 is FYNNEI. The CDR3 totals 14 residues. V dropped 8 bases and J dropped 5 bases, with 16 bases sitting between them. The CDR3 DNA follows: TGTGCCAGCGTCCCCGGCGGGGTTCACAATGAGCAGTTCTTC. Its translation is CASVPGGVHNEQFF.

The chain carries TRBV27 and TRBJ2-6; TRBD1 is a possible D gene (6 bases). V was pared by 3 bases and J by 13 bases, with 19 bases between. CDR3 length: 15 residues. Per the germline V gene, CDR1 is MNHEY and CDR2 is SMNVEV (reference sequence). CDR3 DNA: TGTGCCAGCAGTTTGGGGATCTACAGGGATAGGGTCCTGACTTTC. Protein product: CASSLGIYRDRVLTF. Together with reference TRBV27 and TRBJ2-6, the CDR3 gives the full variable domain: EAQVTQNPRYLITVTGKKLTVTCSQNMNHEYMSWYRQDPGLGLRQIYYSMNVEVTDKGDVPEGYKVSRKEKRNFPLILESPSPNQTSLYFCASSLGIYRDRVLTFGAGSRLTVL.

The chain couples TRBV4-2 to TRBJ2-4, with D unresolved. The V end was cut by 1 base, the J end by 8 bases, with 12 bases between. Germline CDR1 and CDR2: LGHNA and YNFKEQ. The CDR3 has 14 residues. The CDR3 sequence: CASSQVIGPDIQYF. The CDR3 nucleotides read TGTGCCAGCAGCCAAGTCATAGGGCCCGACATTCAGTACTTC.

This CDR3 is CASGLGKYTEAFF. DNA for the CDR3: TGTGCTAGTGGTTTGGGCAAATACACTGAAGCTTTCTTT. V is TRBV12-5 and J is TRBJ1-1, with unresolved D. The CDR3 is 13 amino acids. Trimming left V 1 base short and J 3 bases short, with 6 bases between. In germline, CDR1 is LGHNT, CDR2 FRNRAP.

The chain employs TRBV25-1 and TRBJ2-1, with a weak D call TRBD1 (5 bases). CDR1 is MGHDK and CDR2 is SYGVNS in the germline V gene. CDR3 size: 15 residues. The ends were cut back, 8 bases at V and 3 bases at J, with 17 bases in the middle. The DNA for the CDR3 is TGTGCCAGCCATCCGTCACAGGCGTTCTACAATGAGCAGTTCTTC. As protein: CASHPSQAFYNEQFF.

V is TRBV10-3 and J is TRBJ2-7; 7 nucleotides agree with TRBD2. With V trimmed by 10 bases and J by 2 bases, 5 bases remained unmatched. Germline CDR1 and CDR2: ENHRY and SYGVKD. The CDR3 loop spans 12 amino acids. In DNA, the CDR3 is TGTGCCACCAGGGCGGGGGCCTACGAGCAGTACTTC. It encodes CATRAGAYEQYF.

V usage is TRBV27 and J usage is TRBJ2-7, with 9 bases matching TRBD1. The CDR3 is 16 residues long. The V and J ends lost 4 bases and 2 bases, in that order; junction bases with no gene match: 9. Germline V gene sequence: CDR1 MNHEY, CDR2 SMNVEV (reference sequence). CDR3 DNA: TGTGCCAGCAGTTCCTCCCAGGGGACAGGGACCTACGAGCAGTACTTC. Translation gives CASSSSQGTGTYEQYF.

The genes are TRBV7-9 and TRBJ1-1; TRBD1 matches 7 bases. Germline CDR1 is SEHNR and CDR2 is FQNEAQ (reference sequence). V trimming: 1 base; J trimming: 1 base; junction bases outside the gene matches: 15. This CDR3 is built from 19 residues. The CDR3 DNA sequence: TGTGCCAGCAGCTTAGTTGGAGGGACAGCCCTGTTACGGAACACTGAAGCTTTCTTT. It specifies CASSLVGGTALLRNTEAFF.

The CDR3 here is CASSVTGTEIYEQYF. The CDR3, as DNA: TGTGCCAGCAGCGTGACCGGGACGGAGATCTACGAGCAGTACTTC. The chain combines TRBV9 with TRBJ2-7, with D perhaps assigned TRBD1 or TRBD2 (5 bases each). This CDR3 contains 15 residues. Germline V CDR1 and CDR2: SGDLS, YYNGEE. With 2 bases removed from V and 3 bases from J, the gap between germline ends came to 15 bases.

The chain couples TRBV6-6 to TRBJ2-7; D is ambiguous. The CDR3 has 11 residues. The V and J ends lost 6 bases and 6 bases respectively, with 9 bases between them. CDR1 and CDR2 (germline): MNHNY, SVGAGI (reference sequence). The CDR3 nucleotides read TGTGCCAGCAGCCCCCGTCTCGAGCAGTACTTC. This encodes CASSPRLEQYF.

This clone has only a few counts. The chain has TRBV9 and TRBJ1-2, with no clear D. Germline CDR1 and CDR2: SGDLS and YYNGEE. This CDR3 has 9 amino acids. The germline V and J ends were trimmed by 0 bases and 12 bases, with 3 bases remaining between them. CDR3 amino acids: CASSVEDTF. Here the CDR3 DNA reads TGTGCCAGCAGCGTAGAGGACACCTTC.

This chain links TRBV5-5 with TRBJ1-1; D uncertain. CDR3 length: 13 amino acids. V was clipped by 1 base and J by 3 bases, with 7 bases between them. CDR1 and CDR2 from the germline V gene are SGHKS and YYEKEE (reference sequence). The CDR3: CASSLSGHTEAFF. The CDR3 nucleotides read TGTGCCAGCAGCTTGAGTGGGCACACTGAAGCTTTCTTT.

This chain connects TRBV11-1 to TRBJ2-1, with 12 bases that match TRBD2. This CDR3 is 16 amino acids long. V trimming: 5 bases; J trimming: 1 base; junction bases outside the gene matches: 3. Germline V CDR1 and CDR2: SGHAT, FQDESV (reference sequence). The DNA for the CDR3 is TGTGCCAGCAGCCATGGACTAGCGGGATCCTACAATGAGCAGTTCTTC. This gives the protein CASSHGLAGSYNEQFF. Based on the CDR3 plus reference TRBV11-1 and TRBJ2-1, the full variable domain is EAEVAQSPRYKITEKSQAVAFWCDPISGHATLYWYRQILGQGPELLVQFQDESVVDDSQLPKDRFSAERLKGVDSTLKIQPAELGDSAMYLCASSHGLAGSYNEQFFGPGTRLTVL.

The chain links TRBV7-2 to TRBJ1-3, with TRBD1 as a possible D gene (6 bases). Trimming removed 5 bases at V and 2 bases at J, with 13 bases between. The CDR3 totals 15 residues. CDR1 is SGHTA and CDR2 is FQGNSA in the germline V gene. The CDR3 here is CASSPGDTPGNTIYF. CDR3 sequence (DNA): TGTGCCAGCAGCCCAGGGGATACACCTGGAAACACCATATATTTT.

This clone was detected only once. The genes are TRBV19 and TRBJ1-5; 9 bases line up with TRBD1. The CDR3 spans 16 residues. Germline V gives CDR1 LNHDA, CDR2 SQIVND (reference sequence). Trimming cost V 3 bases and J 5 bases; bases outside gene matches: 8. Written as DNA, the CDR3 is TGTGCCAGTAGTATTCCGGACAGGGGATCCTATCAGCCCCAGCATTTT. This sequence encodes CASSIPDRGSYQPQHF.